This T cell receptor beta chain was identified in a study of cytomegalovirus exposure and HLA in healthy donors. CDR1 is SGHTA and CDR2 is FQGNSA in the germline V gene. The V and J ends lost 5 bases and 6 bases respectively, with 14 bases between them. The CDR3 loop spans 14 amino acids. Study observations and caveats: Accurate prediction of HLA-A and HLA-B alleles (for most subjects) was reportedly achieved from TCR beta sequences.

As for this clone: Its antigen is undetermined.

Researchers ran the PCR with 60 Vbeta and 13 Jbeta primers. Method: immunoSEQ multiplex PCR; TCRdb's copy keeps in-frame clones and lacks some. Among 100,000 to 150,000 clones listed, about four fifths were seen once. This clonotype was sampled from a man in his forties or fifties in good health and CMV-seronegative. Sequencing input: PBMCs. This chain connects TRBV7-2 to TRBJ1-5; no firm D call. CDR3 residues: CASSAGSLLQPQHF. The CDR3 nucleotides read TGTGCCAGCAGCGCAGGCTCGCTCCTTCAGCCCCAGCATTTT. Drawing the rest from reference TRBV7-2 and TRBJ1-5, the complete variable domain is GAGVSQSPSNKVTEKGKDVELRCDPISGHTALYWYRQSLGQGLEFLIYFQGNSAPDKSGLPSDRFSAERTGGSVSTLTIQRTQQEDSAVYLCASSAGSLLQPQHFGDGTRLSIL.